This TCR beta chain was obtained from a study of blood T cells in healthy people across ages. All donors came from Russia, were Caucasian and healthy, and spanned ages roughly 6 to 95. Study-wide results and limits: Calculation of diversity from one million T cells yielded estimates considered to be underestimates.

The CDR3 has 14 residues. Germline V gene data show CDR1 as LGHDT and CDR2 as YNNKEL (reference sequence). Trimming stripped 0 bases from V and 3 bases from J, with 9 bases between. Together with a sample-barcoded 5' primer, a J-beta primer mix was included in a second PCR lasting roughly 7 to 11 cycles. In TCRdb, the 5' RACE reads were re-called with MiXCR into one record per CDR3 protein. This table has about 1,400,000 distinct CDR3 sequences, 59% appearing once. As concerns this clonotype: Antigen: not known.

This receptor was taken from a man aged 18-30 years in good health. V gene TRBV3-1 combines with J gene TRBJ2-7, with a possible D match to TRBD2 (5 bases). The specimen was blood. CDR3 sequence reads: CASSQESGLYEQYF. DNA for the CDR3: TGTGCCAGCAGCCAAGAATCAGGACTCTACGAGCAGTACTTC.